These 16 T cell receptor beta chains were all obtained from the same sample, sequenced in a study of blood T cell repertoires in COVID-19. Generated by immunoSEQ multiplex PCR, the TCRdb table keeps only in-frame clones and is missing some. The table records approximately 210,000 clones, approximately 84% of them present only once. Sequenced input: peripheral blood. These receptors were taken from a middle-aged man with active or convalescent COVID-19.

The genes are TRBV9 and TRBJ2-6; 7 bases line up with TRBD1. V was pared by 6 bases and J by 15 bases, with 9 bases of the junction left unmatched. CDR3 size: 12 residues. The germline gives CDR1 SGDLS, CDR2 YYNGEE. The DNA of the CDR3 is TGTGCCAGCACCAAAGAAACAGGGGACCTGACTTTC. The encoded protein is CASTKETGDLTF.

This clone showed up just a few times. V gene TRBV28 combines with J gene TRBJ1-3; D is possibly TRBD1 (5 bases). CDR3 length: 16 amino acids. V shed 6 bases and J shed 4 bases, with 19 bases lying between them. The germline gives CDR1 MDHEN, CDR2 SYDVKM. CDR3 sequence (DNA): TGTGCCAGCAGCTTTGGCCAGGGAGGGGAAGGAAACACCATATATTTT. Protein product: CASSFGQGGEGNTIYF. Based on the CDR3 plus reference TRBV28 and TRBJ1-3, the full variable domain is DVKVTQSSRYLVKRTGEKVFLECVQDMDHENMFWYRQDPGLGLRLIYFSYDVKMKEKGDIPEGYSVSREKKERFSLILESASTNQTSMYLCASSFGQGGEGNTIYFGEGSWLTVV.

CDR3 DNA: TGTGCCAGCAGTTTATTAACCGGGACAGGGTACAATGAGCAGTTCTTC. It specifies CASSLLTGTGYNEQFF. The rearrangement joins TRBV27 to TRBJ2-1, with 9 bases matching TRBD1. With V trimmed by 1 base and J by 4 bases, 5 bases remained unmatched. CDR1 is MNHEY and CDR2 is SMNVEV in the germline V gene (reference sequence). The CDR3 sequence is 16 residues long.

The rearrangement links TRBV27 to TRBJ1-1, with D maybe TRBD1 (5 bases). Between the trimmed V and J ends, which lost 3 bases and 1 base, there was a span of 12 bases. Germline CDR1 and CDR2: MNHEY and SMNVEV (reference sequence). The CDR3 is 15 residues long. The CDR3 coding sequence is TGTGCCAGCAGTTTTTTCGTCGGGGGGAACACTGAAGCTTTCTTT. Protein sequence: CASSFFVGGNTEAFF.

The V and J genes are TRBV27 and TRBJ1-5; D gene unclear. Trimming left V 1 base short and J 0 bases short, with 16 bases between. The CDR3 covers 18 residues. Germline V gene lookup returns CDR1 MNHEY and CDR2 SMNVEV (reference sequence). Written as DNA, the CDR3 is TGTGCCAGCAGTTTATTCTATCCAGGCCGGAATAGCAATCAGCCCCAGCATTTT. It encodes CASSLFYPGRNSNQPQHF.

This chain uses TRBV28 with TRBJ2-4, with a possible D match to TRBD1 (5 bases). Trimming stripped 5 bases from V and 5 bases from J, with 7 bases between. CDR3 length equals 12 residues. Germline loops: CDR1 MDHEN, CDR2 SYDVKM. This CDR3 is CASSARENIQYF. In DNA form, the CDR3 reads TGTGCCAGCAGTGCCAGGGAAAACATTCAGTACTTC.

CDR3 sequence: CASSYQLVLAGGTGELFF. For the CDR3, the DNA is TGTGCCAGCAGCTACCAATTAGTACTAGCGGGAGGAACCGGGGAGCTGTTTTTT. The V gene is TRBV11-2, the J gene TRBJ2-2, with TRBD2 matching over 12 bases. This CDR3 comprises 18 residues. Losses at the gene ends were 4 bases for V and 5 bases for J; bases not matched to a gene: 11. Germline V CDR1 and CDR2: SGHAT, FQNNGV.

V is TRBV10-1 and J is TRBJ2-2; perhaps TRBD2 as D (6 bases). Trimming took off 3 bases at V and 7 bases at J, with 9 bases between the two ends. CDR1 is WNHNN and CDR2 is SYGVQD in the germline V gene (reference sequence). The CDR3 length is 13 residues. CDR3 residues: CASSDQGLGELFF. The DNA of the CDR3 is TGCGCCAGCAGTGATCAGGGACTCGGGGAGCTGTTTTTT.

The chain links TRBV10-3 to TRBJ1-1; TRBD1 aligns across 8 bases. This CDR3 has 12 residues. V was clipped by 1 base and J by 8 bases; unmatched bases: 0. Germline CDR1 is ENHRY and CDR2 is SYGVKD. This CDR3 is CAISEWDREAFF. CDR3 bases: TGTGCCATCAGTGAGTGGGACAGGGAAGCTTTCTTT.

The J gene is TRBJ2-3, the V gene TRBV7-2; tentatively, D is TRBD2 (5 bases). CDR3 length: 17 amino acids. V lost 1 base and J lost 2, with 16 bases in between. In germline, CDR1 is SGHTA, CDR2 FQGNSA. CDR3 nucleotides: TGTGCCAGCAGCTTAGTCGAGTCTAGCCCCTACACAGATACGCAGTATTTT. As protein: CASSLVESSPYTDTQYF. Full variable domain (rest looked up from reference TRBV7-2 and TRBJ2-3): GAGVSQSPSNKVTEKGKDVELRCDPISGHTALYWYRQSLGQGLEFLIYFQGNSAPDKSGLPSDRFSAERTGGSVSTLTIQRTQQEDSAVYLCASSLVESSPYTDTQYFGPGTRLTVL.

In DNA, the CDR3 is TGTGCCAGCAGCTTAGATCAAGGGGAGAACACTGAAGCTTTCTTT. As protein: CASSLDQGENTEAFF. The rearrangement joins TRBV7-9 to TRBJ1-1, with D tentatively TRBD1 (5 bases). The CDR3 is 15 residues long. The germline CDR1 and CDR2 sequences are SEHNR and FQNEAQ (reference sequence). V lost 1 base and J 1 base, leaving 10 bases between the germline ends.

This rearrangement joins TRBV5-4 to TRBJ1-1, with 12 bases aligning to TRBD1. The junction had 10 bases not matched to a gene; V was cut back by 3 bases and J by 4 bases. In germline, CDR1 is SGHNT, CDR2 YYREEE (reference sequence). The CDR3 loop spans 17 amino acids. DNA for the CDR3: TGTGCCAGCAGCTGGGGGGACAGGGGGCGCTGGAGCACTGAAGCTTTCTTT. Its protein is CASSWGDRGRWSTEAFF.

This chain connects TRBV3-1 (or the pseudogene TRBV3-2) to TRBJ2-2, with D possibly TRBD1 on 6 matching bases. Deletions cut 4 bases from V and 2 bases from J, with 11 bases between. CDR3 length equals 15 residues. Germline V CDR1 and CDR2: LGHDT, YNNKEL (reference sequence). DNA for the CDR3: TGTGCCAGCAGCCTCAAGACAGGTAACACCGGGGAGCTGTTTTTT. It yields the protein CASSLKTGNTGELFF.

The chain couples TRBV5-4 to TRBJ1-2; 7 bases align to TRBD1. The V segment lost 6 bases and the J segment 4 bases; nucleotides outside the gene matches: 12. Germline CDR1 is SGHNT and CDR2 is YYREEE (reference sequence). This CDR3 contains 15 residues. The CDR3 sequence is CASTDATGIGYGYTF. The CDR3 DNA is TGTGCCAGCACCGACGCGACAGGGATAGGCTATGGCTACACCTTC. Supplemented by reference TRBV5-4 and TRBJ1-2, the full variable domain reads ETGVTQSPTHLIKTRGQQVTLRCSSQSGHNTVSWYQQALGQGPQFIFQYYREEENGRGNFPPRFSGLQFPNYSSELNVNALELDDSALYLCASTDATGIGYGYTFGSGTRLTVV.

CDR3 amino acids: CASGLVADPPGGELFF. CDR3 bases: TGTGCTAGTGGTTTGGTAGCCGACCCACCGGGCGGGGAGCTGTTTTTT. The genes are TRBV12-5 and TRBJ2-2; D is unclear. V dropped 0 bases and J dropped 7 bases, with 15 bases sitting between them. Germline V gene lookup returns CDR1 LGHNT and CDR2 FRNRAP. This CDR3 has 16 residues.

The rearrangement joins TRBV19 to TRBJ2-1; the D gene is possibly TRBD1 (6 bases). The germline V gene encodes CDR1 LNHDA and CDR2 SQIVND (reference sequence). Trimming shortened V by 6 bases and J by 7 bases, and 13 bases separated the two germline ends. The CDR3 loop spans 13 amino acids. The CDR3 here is CASRDWGRNEQFF. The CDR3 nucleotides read TGTGCCAGTAGGGATTGGGGGCGGAATGAGCAGTTCTTC.